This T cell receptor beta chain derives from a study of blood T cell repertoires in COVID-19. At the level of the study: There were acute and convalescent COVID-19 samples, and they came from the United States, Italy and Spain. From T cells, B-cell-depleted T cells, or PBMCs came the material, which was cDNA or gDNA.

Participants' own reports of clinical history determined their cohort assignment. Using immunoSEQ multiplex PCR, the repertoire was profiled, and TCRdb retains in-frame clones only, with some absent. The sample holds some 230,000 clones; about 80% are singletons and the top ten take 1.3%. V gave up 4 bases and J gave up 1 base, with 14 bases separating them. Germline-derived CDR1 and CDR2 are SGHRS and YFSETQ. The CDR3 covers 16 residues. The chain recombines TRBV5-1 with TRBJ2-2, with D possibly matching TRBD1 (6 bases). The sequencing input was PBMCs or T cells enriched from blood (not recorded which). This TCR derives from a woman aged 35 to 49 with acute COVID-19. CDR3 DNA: TGCGCCAGCAGCACAGAGTCAGGGGTGAACACCGGGGAGCTGTTTTTT. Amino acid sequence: CASSTESGVNTGELFF.